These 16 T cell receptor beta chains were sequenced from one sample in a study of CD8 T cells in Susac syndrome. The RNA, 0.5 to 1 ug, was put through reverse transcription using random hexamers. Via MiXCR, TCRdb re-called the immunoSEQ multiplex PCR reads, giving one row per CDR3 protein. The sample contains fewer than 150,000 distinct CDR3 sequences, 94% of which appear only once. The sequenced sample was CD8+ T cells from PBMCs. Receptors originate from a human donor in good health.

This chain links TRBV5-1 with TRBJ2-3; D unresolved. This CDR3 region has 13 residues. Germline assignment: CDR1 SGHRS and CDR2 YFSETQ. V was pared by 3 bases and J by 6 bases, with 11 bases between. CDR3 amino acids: CASSSSLGDTQYF. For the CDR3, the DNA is TGCGCCAGCAGCTCCTCCCTGGGGGATACGCAGTATTTT.

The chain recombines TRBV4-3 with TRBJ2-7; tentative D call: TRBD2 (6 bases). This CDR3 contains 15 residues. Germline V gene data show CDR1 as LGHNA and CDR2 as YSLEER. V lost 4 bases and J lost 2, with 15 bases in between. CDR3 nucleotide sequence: TGCGCCAGCAGCCCCCTGCGGGGAGACACCTACGAGCAGTACTTC. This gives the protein CASSPLRGDTYEQYF.

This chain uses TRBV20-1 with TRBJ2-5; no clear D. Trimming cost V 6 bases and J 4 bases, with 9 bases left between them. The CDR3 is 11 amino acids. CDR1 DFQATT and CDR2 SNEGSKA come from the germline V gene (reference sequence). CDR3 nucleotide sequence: TGCAGTGCCATAAGGGCAGAGACCCAGTACTTC. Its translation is CSAIRAETQYF.

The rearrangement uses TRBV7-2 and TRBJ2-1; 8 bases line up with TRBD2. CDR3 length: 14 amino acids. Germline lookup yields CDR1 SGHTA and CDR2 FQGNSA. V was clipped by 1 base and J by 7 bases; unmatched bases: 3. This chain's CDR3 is CASSLETSVNEQFF. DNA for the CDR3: TGTGCCAGCAGCTTAGAGACTAGCGTAAATGAGCAGTTCTTC.

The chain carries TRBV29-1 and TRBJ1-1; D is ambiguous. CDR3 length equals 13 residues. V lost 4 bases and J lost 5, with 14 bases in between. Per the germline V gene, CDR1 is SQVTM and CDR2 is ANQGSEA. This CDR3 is CSVVPFGRTEAFF. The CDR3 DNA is TGCAGCGTTGTGCCTTTTGGCCGGACTGAAGCTTTCTTT.

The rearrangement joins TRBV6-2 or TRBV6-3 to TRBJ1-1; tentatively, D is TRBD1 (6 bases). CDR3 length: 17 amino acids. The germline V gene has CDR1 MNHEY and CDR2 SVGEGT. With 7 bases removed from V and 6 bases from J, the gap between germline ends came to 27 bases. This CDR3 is CASTHGGLPIIGSEAFF. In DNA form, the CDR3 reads TGTGCCAGCACCCATGGGGGCCTGCCTATCATTGGTTCTGAAGCTTTCTTT.

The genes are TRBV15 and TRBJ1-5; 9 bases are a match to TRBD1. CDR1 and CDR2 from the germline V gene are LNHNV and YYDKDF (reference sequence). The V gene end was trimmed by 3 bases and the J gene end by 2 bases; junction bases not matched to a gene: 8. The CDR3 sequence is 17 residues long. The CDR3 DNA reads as TGTGCCACCAGCAGTGGACAGGGGAGGGGAGGCAATCAGCCCCAGCATTTT. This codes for CATSSGQGRGGNQPQHF.

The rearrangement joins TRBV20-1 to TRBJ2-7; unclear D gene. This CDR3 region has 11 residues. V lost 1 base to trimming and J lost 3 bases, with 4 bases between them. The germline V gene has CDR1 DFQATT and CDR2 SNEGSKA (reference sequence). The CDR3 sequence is CSARVDYEQYF. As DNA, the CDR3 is TGCAGTGCTAGAGTGGACTACGAGCAGTACTTC.

This chain's CDR3 is CASSDGPSYEQYF. CDR3 nucleotides: TGTGCCAGCAGCGACGGACCCTCCTACGAGCAGTACTTC. The gene calls are TRBV9 and TRBJ2-7, with unresolved D. Germline values: CDR1 SGDLS, CDR2 YYNGEE. The CDR3 covers 13 residues. V lost 3 bases and J lost 0, with 7 bases in between.

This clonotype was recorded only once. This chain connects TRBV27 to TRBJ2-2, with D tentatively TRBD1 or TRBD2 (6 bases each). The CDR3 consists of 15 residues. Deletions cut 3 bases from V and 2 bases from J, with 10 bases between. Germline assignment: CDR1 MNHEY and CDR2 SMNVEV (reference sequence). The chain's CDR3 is CASSFAGGNTGELFF. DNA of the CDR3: TGTGCCAGCAGTTTTGCCGGGGGCAACACCGGGGAGCTGTTTTTT.

The CDR3 nucleotides read TGCGCCAGCAAGGAGCGGAACAACAATGAGCAGTTCTTC. Protein product: CASKERNNNEQFF. The chain has TRBV5-1 and TRBJ2-1; D is possibly TRBD2 (5 bases). Germline CDR1 reads SGHRS; CDR2 reads YFSETQ. The CDR3 contains 13 residues. V gave up 6 bases and J gave up 5 bases, with 12 bases separating them.

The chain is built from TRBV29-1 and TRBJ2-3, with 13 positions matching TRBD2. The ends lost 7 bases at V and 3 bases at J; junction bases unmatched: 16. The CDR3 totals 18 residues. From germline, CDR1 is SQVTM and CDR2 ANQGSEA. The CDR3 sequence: CSAQLAGGPSRRTDTQYF. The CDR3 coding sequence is TGCAGCGCCCAACTAGCGGGAGGGCCGTCTAGGAGGACAGATACGCAGTATTTT.

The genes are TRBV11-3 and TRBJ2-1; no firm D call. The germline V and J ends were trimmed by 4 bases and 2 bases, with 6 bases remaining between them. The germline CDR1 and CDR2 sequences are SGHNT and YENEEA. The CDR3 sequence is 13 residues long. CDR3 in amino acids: CASSSLPYNEQFF. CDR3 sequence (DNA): TGTGCCAGCAGCTCCTTGCCCTACAATGAGCAGTTCTTC.

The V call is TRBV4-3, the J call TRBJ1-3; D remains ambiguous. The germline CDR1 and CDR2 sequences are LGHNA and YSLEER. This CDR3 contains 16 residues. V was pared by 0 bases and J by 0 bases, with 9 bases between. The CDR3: CASSQEIASSGNTIYF. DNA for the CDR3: TGCGCCAGCAGCCAAGAAATCGCGAGCTCTGGAAACACCATATATTTT.

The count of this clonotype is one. The CDR3 region has the DNA TGTGCCAGCAGCTTAGCAAGGAGGGCCTACGAGCAGTACTTC. Translation gives CASSLARRAYEQYF. This chain connects TRBV13 to TRBJ2-7, with a weak D call TRBD2 (6 bases). Trimming removed 1 base from V and 2 bases from J, with 9 bases in between. Germline lookup yields CDR1 PRHDT and CDR2 FYEKMQ (reference sequence). CDR3 length equals 14 residues.

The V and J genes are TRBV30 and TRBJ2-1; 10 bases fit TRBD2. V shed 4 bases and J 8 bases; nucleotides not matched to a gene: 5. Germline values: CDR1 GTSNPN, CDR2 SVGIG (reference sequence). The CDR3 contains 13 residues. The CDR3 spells CAWIGTSDYEQFF. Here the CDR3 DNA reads TGTGCCTGGATTGGGACTAGCGACTATGAGCAGTTCTTC.